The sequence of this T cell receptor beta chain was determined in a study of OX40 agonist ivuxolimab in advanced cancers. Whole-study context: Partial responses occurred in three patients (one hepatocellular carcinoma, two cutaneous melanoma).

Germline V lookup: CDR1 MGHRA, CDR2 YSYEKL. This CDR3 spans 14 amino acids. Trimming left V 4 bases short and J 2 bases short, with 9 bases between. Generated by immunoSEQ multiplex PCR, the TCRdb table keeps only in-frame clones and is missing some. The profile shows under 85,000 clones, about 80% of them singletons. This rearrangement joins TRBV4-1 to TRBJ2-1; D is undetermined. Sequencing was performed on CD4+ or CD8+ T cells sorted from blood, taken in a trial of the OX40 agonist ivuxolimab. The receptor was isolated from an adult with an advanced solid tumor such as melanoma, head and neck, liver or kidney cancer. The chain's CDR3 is CASSRDPAYNEQFF. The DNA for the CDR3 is TGCGCCAGCAGCCGCGACCCTGCCTACAATGAGCAGTTCTTC.